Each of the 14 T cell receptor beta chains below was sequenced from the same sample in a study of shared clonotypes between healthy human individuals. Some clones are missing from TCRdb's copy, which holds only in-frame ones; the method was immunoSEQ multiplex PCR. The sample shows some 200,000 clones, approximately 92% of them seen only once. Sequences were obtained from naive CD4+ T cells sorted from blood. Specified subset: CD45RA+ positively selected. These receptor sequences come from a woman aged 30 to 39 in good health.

Here the CDR3 reads CASSLPSGTRVHEQYF. The CDR3 DNA reads as TGTGCCAGCAGTTTACCATCCGGGACTAGAGTCCACGAGCAGTACTTC. The J gene is TRBJ2-7, the V gene TRBV7-9, with 8 bases lining up with TRBD2. Trimming cost V 6 bases and J 5 bases; bases outside gene matches: 15. The germline V gene encodes CDR1 SEHNR and CDR2 FQNEAQ (reference sequence). This CDR3 region has 16 residues. The full variable domain, in which reference TRBV7-9 and TRBJ2-7 provide the parts outside the CDR3, is DTGVSQNPRHKITKRGQNVTFRCDPISEHNRLYWYRQTLGQGPEFLTYFQNEAQLEKSRLLSDRFSAERPKGSFSTLEIQRTEQGDSAMYLCASSLPSGTRVHEQYFGPGTRLTVT.

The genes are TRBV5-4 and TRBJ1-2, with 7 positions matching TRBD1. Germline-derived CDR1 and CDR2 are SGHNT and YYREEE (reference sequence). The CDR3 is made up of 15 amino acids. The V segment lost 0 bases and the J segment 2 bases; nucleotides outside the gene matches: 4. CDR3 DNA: TGTGCCAGCAGCTTGGATGACAGGGCCAACTATGGCTACACCTTC. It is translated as CASSLDDRANYGYTF.

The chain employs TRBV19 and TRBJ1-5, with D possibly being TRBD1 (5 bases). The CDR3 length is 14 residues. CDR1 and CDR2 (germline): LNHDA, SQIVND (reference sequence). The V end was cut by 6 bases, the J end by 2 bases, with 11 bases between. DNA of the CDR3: TGTGCCAGTAGAAAACAGGATCGCAATCAGCCCCAGCATTTT. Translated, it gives CASRKQDRNQPQHF.

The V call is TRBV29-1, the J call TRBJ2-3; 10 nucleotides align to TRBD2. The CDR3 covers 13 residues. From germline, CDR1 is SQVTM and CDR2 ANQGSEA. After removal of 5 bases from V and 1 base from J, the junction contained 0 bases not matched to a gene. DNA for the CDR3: TGCAGCGTTCTAGCGGGGGGCACAGATACGCAGTATTTT. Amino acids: CSVLAGGTDTQYF.

CDR3: CASSPPGYNEQFF. The CDR3, as DNA: TGTGCCAGCAGTCCCCCTGGATACAATGAGCAGTTCTTC. This chain joins TRBV28 and TRBJ2-1; no clear D. Germline V gene lookup returns CDR1 MDHEN and CDR2 SYDVKM. Trimming cost V 5 bases and J 4 bases, with 9 bases left between them. There are 13 residues in the CDR3.

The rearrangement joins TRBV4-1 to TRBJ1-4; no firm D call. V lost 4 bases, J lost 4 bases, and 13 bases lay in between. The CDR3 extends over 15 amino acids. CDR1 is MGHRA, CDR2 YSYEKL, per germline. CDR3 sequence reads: CASSLHWGGNEKLFF. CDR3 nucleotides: TGCGCCAGCAGCCTCCATTGGGGAGGTAATGAAAAACTGTTTTTT.

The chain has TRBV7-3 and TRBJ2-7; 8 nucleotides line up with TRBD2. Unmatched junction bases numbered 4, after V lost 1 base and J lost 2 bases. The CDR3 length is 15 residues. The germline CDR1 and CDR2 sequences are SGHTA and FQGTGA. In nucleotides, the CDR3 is TGTGCCAGCAGCTTAAATGGCGGGGGGACCTACGAGCAGTACTTC. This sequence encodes CASSLNGGGTYEQYF.

This CDR3 reads CASKSNNEKLFF. The CDR3, as DNA: TGTGCCAGCAAGTCTAATAATGAAAAACTGTTTTTT. The chain recombines TRBV28 with TRBJ1-4, with D unclear. V lost 7 bases and J 4 bases, leaving 7 bases between the germline ends. Germline V lookup: CDR1 MDHEN, CDR2 SYDVKM. This CDR3 comprises 12 residues.

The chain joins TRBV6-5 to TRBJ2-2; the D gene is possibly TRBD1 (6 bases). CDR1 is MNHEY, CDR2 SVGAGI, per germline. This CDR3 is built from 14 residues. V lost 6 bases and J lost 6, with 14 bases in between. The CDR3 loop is CASSHDRSSGELFF. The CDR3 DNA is TGTGCCAGCAGCCACGACAGGTCCTCCGGGGAGCTGTTTTTT.

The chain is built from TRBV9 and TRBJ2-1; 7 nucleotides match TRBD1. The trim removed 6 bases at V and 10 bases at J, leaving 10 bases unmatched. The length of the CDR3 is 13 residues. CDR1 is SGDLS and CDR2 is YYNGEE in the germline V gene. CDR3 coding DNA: TGTGCCAGCATTATTACAGGGGAAAGGGAGCAGTTCTTC. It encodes CASIITGEREQFF.

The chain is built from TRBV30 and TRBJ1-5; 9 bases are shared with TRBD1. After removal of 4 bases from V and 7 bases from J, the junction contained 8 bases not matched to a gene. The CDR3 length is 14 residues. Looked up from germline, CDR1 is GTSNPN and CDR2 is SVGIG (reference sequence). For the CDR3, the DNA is TGTGCCTGGAACCCGGGACAGGGTGGCCAGCCCCAGCATTTT. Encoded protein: CAWNPGQGGQPQHF.

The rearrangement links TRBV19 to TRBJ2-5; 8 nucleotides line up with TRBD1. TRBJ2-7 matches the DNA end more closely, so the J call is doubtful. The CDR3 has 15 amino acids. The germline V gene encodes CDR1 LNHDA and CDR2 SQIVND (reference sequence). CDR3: CASSSPGTGAYEQYF. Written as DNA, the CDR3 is TGTGCCAGTAGTTCCCCCGGGACAGGAGCCTACGAGCAGTACTTC.

DNA for the CDR3: TGTGCCAGTAGTGGCTTCGAGGGACCGACTGGCTACACCTTC. This encodes CASSGFEGPTGYTF. The V gene is TRBV19, the J gene TRBJ1-2; possible D gene TRBD1, 5 bases. Trimming left V 5 bases short and J 7 bases short, with 17 bases between. CDR1 is LNHDA, CDR2 SQIVND, per germline (reference sequence). CDR3 length: 14 residues.

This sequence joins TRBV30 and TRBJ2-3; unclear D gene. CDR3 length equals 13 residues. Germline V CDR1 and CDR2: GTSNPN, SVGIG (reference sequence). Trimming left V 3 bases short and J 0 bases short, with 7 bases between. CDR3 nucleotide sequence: TGTGCCTGGAGCATTACTAGCACAGATACGCAGTATTTT. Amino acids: CAWSITSTDTQYF. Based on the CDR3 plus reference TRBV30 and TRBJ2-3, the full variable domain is SQTIHQWPATLVQPVGSPLSLECTVEGTSNPNLYWYRQAAGRGLQLLFYSVGIGQISSEVPQNLSASRPQDRQFILSSKKLLLSDSGFYLCAWSITSTDTQYFGPGTRLTVL.